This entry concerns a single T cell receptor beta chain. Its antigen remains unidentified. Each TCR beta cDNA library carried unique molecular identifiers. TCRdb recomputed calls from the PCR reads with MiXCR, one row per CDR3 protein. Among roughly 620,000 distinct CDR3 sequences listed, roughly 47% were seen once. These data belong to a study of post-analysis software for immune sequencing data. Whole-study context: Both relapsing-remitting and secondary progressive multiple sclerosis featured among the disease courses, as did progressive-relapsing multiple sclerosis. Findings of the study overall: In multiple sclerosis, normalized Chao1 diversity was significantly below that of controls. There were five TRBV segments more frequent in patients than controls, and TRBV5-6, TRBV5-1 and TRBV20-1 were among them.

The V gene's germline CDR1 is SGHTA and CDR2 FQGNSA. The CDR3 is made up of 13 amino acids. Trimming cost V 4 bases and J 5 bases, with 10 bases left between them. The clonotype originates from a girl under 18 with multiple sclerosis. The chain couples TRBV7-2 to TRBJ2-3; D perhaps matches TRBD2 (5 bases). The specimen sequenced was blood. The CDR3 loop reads CASSSPTKDTQYF. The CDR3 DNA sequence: TGTGCCAGCAGCTCGCCGACTAAAGATACGCAGTATTTT.